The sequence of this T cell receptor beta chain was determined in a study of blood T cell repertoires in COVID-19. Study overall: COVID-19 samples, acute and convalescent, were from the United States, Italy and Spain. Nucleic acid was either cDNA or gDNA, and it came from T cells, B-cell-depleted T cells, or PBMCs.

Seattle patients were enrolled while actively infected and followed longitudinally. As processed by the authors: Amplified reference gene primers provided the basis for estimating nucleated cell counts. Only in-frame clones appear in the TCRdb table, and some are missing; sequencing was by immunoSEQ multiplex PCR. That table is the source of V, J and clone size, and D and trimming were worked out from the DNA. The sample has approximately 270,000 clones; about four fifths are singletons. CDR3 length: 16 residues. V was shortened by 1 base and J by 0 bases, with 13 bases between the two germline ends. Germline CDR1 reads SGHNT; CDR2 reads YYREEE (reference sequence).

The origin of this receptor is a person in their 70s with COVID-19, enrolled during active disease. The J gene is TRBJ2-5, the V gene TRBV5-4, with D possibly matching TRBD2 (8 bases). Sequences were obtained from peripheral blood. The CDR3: CASSLRGGTDQETQYF. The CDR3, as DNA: TGTGCCAGCAGCTTGCGGGGGGGGACAGACCAAGAGACCCAGTACTTC.